What follows are 14 T cell receptor beta chains derived from one specimen sequenced in a study of PD-L1 blockade in urothelial cancer. Sequencing was performed with immunoSEQ multiplex PCR; in TCRdb, only in-frame clones are kept and a portion is missing. The sample lists 14,000 to 15,000 clones, over 75% seen once, with approximately 16% in the top ten. The sequences come from PBMCs, collected around atezolizumab (anti-PD-L1) treatment. The receptors shown here come from a man between 65 and 85 years old with urothelial cancer.

The rearrangement joins TRBV23-1 to TRBJ2-3, with 7 nucleotides matching TRBD1. TRBV23-1 is treated as an ORF (open reading frame) with a function not yet certain. This CDR3 has 14 amino acids. J was trimmed by 2 bases and V by 8 bases; bases with no gene match: 7. DNA of the CDR3: TGCGCCAGCTGCCGGGACAGCCTCACAGATACGCAGTATTTT. Translating gives CASCRDSLTDTQYF.

The chain employs TRBV18 and TRBJ1-3, with D unclear. The V end was cut by 0 bases, the J end by 0 bases, with 9 bases between. The CDR3 consists of 16 residues. From germline, CDR1 is KGHSH and CDR2 LQKENI. The CDR3 is CASSPPSGYSGNTIYF. The CDR3 nucleotides are TGTGCCAGCTCACCACCGTCAGGCTACTCTGGAAACACCATATATTTT. Looking up the rest from reference TRBV18 and TRBJ1-3 gives the full variable domain: NAGVMQNPRHLVRRRGQEARLRCSPMKGHSHVYWYRQLPEEGLKFMVYLQKENIIDESGMPKERFSAEFPKEGPSILRIQQVVRGDSAAYFCASSPPSGYSGNTIYFGEGSWLTVV.

This sequence joins TRBV10-3 and TRBJ1-4, with TRBD1 matching 7 bases. The CDR3 has 13 residues. The V gene's germline CDR1 is ENHRY and CDR2 SYGVKD. The J segment lost 8 bases and the V segment lost 8 bases, leaving 8 bases of the junction unmatched. CDR3 region: CAIAGTGAEKLFF. The CDR3 DNA reads as TGTGCCATCGCAGGAACAGGGGCCGAAAAACTGTTTTTT.

The J gene is TRBJ1-2, the V gene TRBV28; D is uncertain. CDR1 and CDR2 (germline): MDHEN, SYDVKM. V shed 3 bases and J shed 7 bases, with 9 bases lying between them. The CDR3 loop spans 12 amino acids. The CDR3 loop is CASSLQLGGYTF. CDR3 sequence (DNA): TGTGCCAGCAGTTTGCAACTTGGTGGCTACACCTTC.

The rearrangement uses TRBV29-1 and TRBJ1-1; 9 bases line up with TRBD1. The germline gives CDR1 SQVTM, CDR2 ANQGSEA. With V trimmed by 5 bases and J by 6 bases, 4 bases remained unmatched. This CDR3 has 12 residues. CDR3 amino acids: CSVRQGGAEAFF. DNA of the CDR3: TGCAGCGTTAGACAGGGGGGAGCTGAAGCTTTCTTT. Complete variable domain (other parts from reference TRBV29-1 and TRBJ1-1): SAVISQKPSRDICQRGTSLTIQCQVDSQVTMMFWYRQQPGQSLTLIATANQGSEATYESGFVIDKFPISRPNLTFSTLTVSNMSPEDSSIYLCSVRQGGAEAFFGQGTRLTVV.

The chain is built from TRBV6-5 and TRBJ2-7, with 10 bases aligning to TRBD1. CDR1 and CDR2 from the germline V gene are MNHEY and SVGAGI. V was clipped by 4 bases and J by 3 bases; unmatched bases: 6. The length of the CDR3 is 15 residues. This chain's CDR3 is CASSSPGQGYYEQYF. Here the CDR3 DNA reads TGTGCCAGCAGTTCGCCGGGACAGGGGTACTACGAGCAGTACTTC.

The chain employs TRBV18 and TRBJ1-1; maybe TRBD1 (5 bases). The V and J ends lost 5 bases and 3 bases respectively, with 13 bases between them. The CDR3 has 14 amino acids. Germline assignment: CDR1 KGHSH and CDR2 LQKENI. CDR3 region: CASSTDRTHTEAFF. CDR3 bases: TGTGCCAGCTCAACCGACAGAACCCACACTGAAGCTTTCTTT.

The gene calls are TRBV6-4 and TRBJ1-2, with 7 bases lining up with TRBD1. Germline loops: CDR1 MRHNA, CDR2 SNTAGT. Trimming at V came to 3 bases and at J to 4 bases, leaving 2 bases not matched to a gene. CDR3 length: 13 amino acids. CDR3 bases: TGTGCCAGCAGTGAAACAGGGGCCTATGGCTACACCTTC. This codes for CASSETGAYGYTF.

The chain uses TRBV6-5 and TRBJ2-7; maybe TRBD2 (6 bases). With 7 bases removed from V and 0 bases from J, the gap between germline ends came to 16 bases. Germline loops: CDR1 MNHEY, CDR2 SVGAGI. This CDR3 is built from 15 residues. CDR3 sequence: CASNTGSSYSYEQYF. For the CDR3, the DNA is TGTGCCAGCAACACCGGGAGTTCTTACTCCTACGAGCAGTACTTC.

CDR3 nucleotides: TGTGCCAGTAGTACCTCCGGGGTGAACACTGAAGCTTTCTTT. The encoded protein is CASSTSGVNTEAFF. The J gene is TRBJ1-1, the V gene TRBV19, with unresolved D. V lost 4 bases, J lost 0 bases, and 9 bases lay in between. Germline V lookup: CDR1 LNHDA, CDR2 SQIVND (reference sequence). The CDR3 is made up of 14 amino acids.

The chain is built from TRBV4-1 and TRBJ1-2; a weak D match, TRBD1 (5 bases). V dropped 7 bases and J dropped 4 bases, with 16 bases sitting between them. Germline loops: CDR1 MGHRA, CDR2 YSYEKL. The CDR3 covers 14 residues. The CDR3 loop is CASTSFGGSYGYTF. The CDR3 coding sequence is TGCGCCAGCACCTCCTTCGGGGGGAGCTATGGCTACACCTTC.

This chain links TRBV28 with TRBJ2-3, with a possible D match to TRBD1 (6 bases). Germline V gene sequence: CDR1 MDHEN, CDR2 SYDVKM. V was trimmed by 6 bases and J by 5 bases, leaving 18 bases between them. The CDR3 runs to 15 residues. The CDR3 loop reads CASRTGTPWEDTQYF. The CDR3 bases are TGTGCCAGCAGAACCGGGACACCATGGGAAGATACGCAGTATTTT.

V gene TRBV5-1 combines with J gene TRBJ2-3; 14 bases line up with TRBD2. The CDR3 is 18 residues long. CDR1 SGHRS and CDR2 YFSETQ come from the germline V gene. Unmatched junction bases numbered 11, after V lost 0 bases and J lost 8 bases. This CDR3 is CASSLAPGLAGDSVTQYF. CDR3 DNA sequence: TGCGCCAGCAGCTTGGCGCCGGGACTAGCGGGGGATTCGGTTACGCAGTATTTT.

The rearrangement uses TRBV4-1 and TRBJ2-7; the match to TRBD1 covers 7 bases. The CDR3 loop spans 14 amino acids. J lost 6 bases, V lost 3 bases, and 8 bases had no gene match. Germline CDR1 and CDR2: MGHRA and YSYEKL. CDR3 sequence reads: CASSQLDRASEQYF. CDR3 nucleotides: TGCGCCAGCAGCCAGCTAGACAGGGCCAGCGAGCAGTACTTC.